This TCR beta chain was obtained from a study of tumor-infiltrating lymphocytes in primary liver carcinoma. Study as a whole: Surgical resection was the treatment these patients received for primary liver carcinoma. Findings of the study overall: Tumor-adjacent and tumor-blood pairs shared a smaller degree of overlap than tumor region pairs.

Remarks on this clonotype: The target antigen is unknown. At one end, the junction sequence differs from germline, possibly due to a read error.

Looked up from germline, CDR1 is SGHAT and CDR2 is FQNNGV. The CDR3 runs 13 residues. Reverse transcription of around 500 ng total RNA with a constant-region primer produced TCR beta cDNA. It was through three nested multiplex PCR rounds of slightly modified ARM-PCR that TCR beta libraries arose. Use of TRBV1-TRBV30 forward primers with a C-beta reverse primer characterized the first two PCR rounds, which lasted 10 cycles each. Each CDR3 protein gets one entry after TCRdb re-called the multiplex PCR reads with MiXCR. Found here are 310,000 or so distinct CDR3 sequences, about 65% of them singletons; the top ten hold about 6.5%. Germline DNA was also extracted, with blood RNA taken from unsorted whole blood.

The receptor comes from a man aged 40-49 years with primary liver carcinoma and hepatitis B virus infection. V usage is TRBV11-2 and J usage is TRBJ2-2; no clear D. The sequenced sample was peripheral blood. CDR3 protein: CVSSFLDAGELFF. DNA of the CDR3: TGTGTCAGCAGCTTTCTAGACGCCGGGGAGCTGTTTTTT.